Reported below is one T cell receptor (beta chain). Its antigen is currently unknown. These data come from a study of CD8+ T cells in alopecia areata. Study as a whole: Tofacitinib administration persisted for 6 to 18 months, succeeded by 6 months off drug.

The sample's treatment: oral pan-JAK inhibitor, 5-10 mg twice daily. Both CD4+ and CD8+ T cells were separated by sorting PBMCs. CDR1 and CDR2 (germline): SEHNR, FQNEAQ (reference sequence). Trimming stripped 5 bases from V and 4 bases from J, with 12 bases between. The length of the CDR3 is 14 residues. Study conclusions and caveats: During tofacitinib treatment, many expanded lesional clones remained in scalp and blood. Higher clonality and more expanded CD8+ clones appeared in lesional than normal scalp.

Sequencing used cDNA as its template, made by extracting RNA and reverse transcribing it. TCRdb's table, derived via immunoSEQ multiplex PCR, lists solely in-frame clones and lacks some. The sample yields more than 90,000 clones, under 60% seen once. The sample was CD8+ T cells sorted from blood, taken at week 24, from a patient treated with tofacitinib. The chain uses TRBV7-9 and TRBJ1-5; no definite D call. The source is a human donor with alopecia areata. The CDR3 sequence is CASSALDGNQPQHF. CDR3 DNA sequence: TGTGCCAGCAGCGCGCTGGACGGTAATCAGCCCCAGCATTTT. Variable domain in full (rest from reference TRBV7-9 and TRBJ1-5): DTGVSQNPRHKITKRGQNVTFRCDPISEHNRLYWYRQTLGQGPEFLTYFQNEAQLEKSRLLSDRFSAERPKGSFSTLEIQRTEQGDSAMYLCASSALDGNQPQHFGDGTRLSIL.